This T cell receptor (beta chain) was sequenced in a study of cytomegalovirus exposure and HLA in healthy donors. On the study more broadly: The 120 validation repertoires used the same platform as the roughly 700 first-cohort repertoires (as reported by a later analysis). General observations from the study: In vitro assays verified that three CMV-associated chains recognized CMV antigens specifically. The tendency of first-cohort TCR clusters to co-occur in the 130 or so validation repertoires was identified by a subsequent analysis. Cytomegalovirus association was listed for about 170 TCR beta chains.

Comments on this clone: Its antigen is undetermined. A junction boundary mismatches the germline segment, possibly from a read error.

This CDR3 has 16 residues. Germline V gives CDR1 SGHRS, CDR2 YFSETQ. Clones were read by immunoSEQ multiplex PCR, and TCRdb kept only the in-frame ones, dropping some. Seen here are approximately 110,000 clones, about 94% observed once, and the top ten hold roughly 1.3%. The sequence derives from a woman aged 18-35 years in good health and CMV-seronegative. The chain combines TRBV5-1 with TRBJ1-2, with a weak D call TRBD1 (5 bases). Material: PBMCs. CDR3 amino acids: CASRLGVLERDYGYTF. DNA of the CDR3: TGCGCCAGCAGATTGGGGGTGCTTGAGAGGGACTATGGCTACACCTTC.